This T cell receptor beta chain was sequenced during a study of T cell responses to AZD1222 COVID-19 vaccine. Study-wide results and caveats: CD4 TCRs associated with vaccination spanned spike, dominating at 160-218 and 743-854. White British people made up most donors, females outnumbered males, and clonal diversity was possibly underestimated. Scientists sampled the repertoires only once the peak T cell response had passed.

Assay used: immunoSEQ multiplex PCR; TCRdb lists only in-frame clones, some missing. The table lists around 100,000 clones, approximately 89% of them singletons. As to this clone: The antigen is unknown.

The CDR3 sequence is 17 residues long. Germline values: CDR1 SGHAT, CDR2 FQNNGV. The V and J ends lost 1 base and 6 bases respectively, with 19 bases between them. J is TRBJ2-1 and V is TRBV11-2; D might be TRBD1 (5 bases). This receptor was obtained from an adult in good health. Specimen: peripheral blood, collected on day 0 of MenACWY control vaccination. The CDR3 sequence is CASSLGVRTKDTNEQFF. In DNA, the CDR3 is TGTGCCAGCAGCTTAGGGGTGAGGACAAAGGACACCAATGAGCAGTTCTTC.